This T cell receptor (beta chain) emerged from a study of monozygotic twins with inflammatory bowel disease. Reprocessing the 5' RACE reads, TCRdb reports a single entry for every CDR3 protein and omits DNA. Recorded here are approximately 400,000 distinct CDR3 sequences; the top ten clones represent 2.5% to 3%. CDR1 is LGHNA and CDR2 is YSLEER in the germline V gene. The CDR3 is 16 residues long. Material for sequencing was blood. The sequence was collected from a human donor with ulcerative colitis or Crohn's disease, or a healthy co-twin of an affected twin (not recorded which). V gene TRBV4-3 combines with J gene TRBJ2-5; TCRdb returns TRBD2, unconfirmable since there is no DNA. CDR3: CASSQYLAGSRETQYF.